Presented here are 3 T cell receptor beta chains from one specimen sequenced in a study of blood T cells in healthy people across ages. Alongside a J-beta primer mix, a sample-barcoded 5' primer served in a second PCR lasting about 7 to 11 cycles. One entry per CDR3 protein results from TCRdb running MiXCR on the 5' RACE reads. The sample has around 780,000 distinct CDR3 sequences, around 25% seen once; the top ten hold about 3%. This sample also appeared in a second study, on T cells of mothers and their children.

Sequenced: blood. Every receptor here comes from a boy aged 5-17 years in good health.

This clonotype was seen a handful of times. The chain couples TRBV13 to TRBJ2-5, with a possible D match to TRBD2 (5 bases). The J call may be mistaken, given a closer DNA end match to TRBJ2-7. Germline V CDR1 and CDR2: PRHDT, FYEKMQ (reference sequence). The CDR3 contains 14 residues. CDR3 nucleotide sequence: TGTGCCAGCAGCTTAGGCGTAGCGAACTACGAGCAGTACTTC. This codes for CASSLGVANYEQYF.

This clonotype was seen many times. This chain uses TRBV20-1 with TRBJ2-5; TRBD2 matches at 10 bases. The V segment lost 1 base and the J segment 2 bases; nucleotides outside the gene matches: 1. Germline values: CDR1 DFQATT, CDR2 SNEGSKA (reference sequence). The CDR3 extends over 14 amino acids. Here the CDR3 reads CSARGTSGQETQYF. The CDR3, as DNA: TGCAGTGCTAGAGGGACTAGCGGACAAGAGACCCAGTACTTC.

Regarding this clonotype: A much more abundant neighbour one base away suggests this may be a read error. The chain joins TRBV12-3 or TRBV12-4 to TRBJ1-5, with 8 bases that match TRBD1. CDR3 length: 16 amino acids. CDR3 in amino acids: CASSGQGSNRNLPQHF. The CDR3 DNA reads TGTGCCAGCAGCGGACAGGGTTCGAATCGCAATCTGCCCCAGCATTTT.